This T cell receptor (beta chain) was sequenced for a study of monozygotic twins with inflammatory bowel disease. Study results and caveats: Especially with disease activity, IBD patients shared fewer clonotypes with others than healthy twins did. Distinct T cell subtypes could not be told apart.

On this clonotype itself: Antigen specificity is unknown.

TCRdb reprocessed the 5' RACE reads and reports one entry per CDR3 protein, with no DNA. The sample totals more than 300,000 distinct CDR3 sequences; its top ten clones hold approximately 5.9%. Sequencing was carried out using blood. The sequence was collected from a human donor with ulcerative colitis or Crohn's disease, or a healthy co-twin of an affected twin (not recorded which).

The CDR3 region is CASSVRVVASSTDTQYF. The chain joins TRBV9 to TRBJ2-3; TCRdb indicates TRBD2, and absent DNA this call remains unverified. CDR3 size: 17 residues. Germline CDR1 is SGDLS and CDR2 is YYNGEE.